These 17 T cell receptor beta chains were all obtained from the same sample, sequenced in a study of T cells after yellow fever vaccination. TCRdb reprocessed the 5' RACE reads via MiXCR and lists one record per CDR3 protein. The sample carries under 150,000 distinct CDR3 sequences, roughly 8% recorded once. The sample consisted of CD4+ T cells sorted from PBMCs, taken 5 days after the yellow fever booster vaccination. The receptors here all came from a man in his thirties or forties who received the YFV17D yellow fever vaccine.

This chain connects TRBV21-1 to TRBJ2-3; TRBD2 reflects the table's D call only, with no check against the DNA. TRBV21-1 is a pseudogene segment. This CDR3 has 17 residues. CDR3 DNA sequence: TGTGCCAGCAGCAGAGGAGTGGTTGACGTAGCGAGATATACGCAGTATTTT. It translates to CASSRGVVDVARYTQYF.

This clonotype was detected ten times or more. The chain recombines TRBV3-1 with TRBJ2-2, with D tentatively TRBD2 (6 bases). This CDR3 comprises 15 residues. Germline assignment: CDR1 LGHDT and CDR2 YNNKEL (reference sequence). V dropped 4 bases and J dropped 5 bases, with 14 bases sitting between them. The CDR3 is CASSPRGISTGELFF. The CDR3 DNA sequence: TGTGCCAGCAGCCCCCGCGGGATTTCGACCGGGGAGCTGTTTTTT.

This clonotype was detected many times. J is TRBJ2-6 and V is TRBV18, with 9 positions matching TRBD2. This CDR3 comprises 16 residues. The V gene's germline CDR1 is KGHSH and CDR2 LQKENI. V dropped 4 bases and J dropped 1; count of bases not matched to a gene: 2. Written as DNA, the CDR3 is TGTGCCAGCTCACAGCGGGGGGCTTCTGGGGCCAACGTCCTGACTTTC. As protein: CASSQRGASGANVLTF.

The rearrangement uses TRBV15 and TRBJ1-2, with D perhaps TRBD1 (6 bases). CDR1 and CDR2 (germline): LNHNV, YYDKDF (reference sequence). V gave up 3 bases and J gave up 8 bases, with 13 bases separating them. The CDR3 has 13 amino acids. CDR3 in amino acids: CATSRPNREGYTF. The CDR3 DNA is TGTGCCACCAGCAGGCCGAACAGGGAGGGCTACACCTTC.

This clonotype was observed many times. The chain recombines TRBV10-3 with TRBJ2-5, with 11 bases that match TRBD2. CDR1 ENHRY and CDR2 SYGVKD come from the germline V gene. J was trimmed by 3 bases and V by 6 bases; bases with no gene match: 0. The CDR3 is 13 amino acids. CDR3 in amino acids: CAIRTSGEETQYF. The CDR3 region has the DNA TGTGCCATCAGGACTAGCGGGGAAGAGACCCAGTACTTC.

The CDR3 region has the DNA TGTGCCACCACCACCGCGGGAACTCCTAAGACTGAAGCTTTCTTT. Residues: CATTTAGTPKTEAFF. J is TRBJ1-1 and V is TRBV3-1; no reliable D call. V lost 10 bases and J lost 5, with 23 bases in between. This CDR3 comprises 15 residues. Germline V gene data show CDR1 as LGHDT and CDR2 as YNNKEL (reference sequence). The full variable domain, rest sourced from reference TRBV3-1 and TRBJ1-1, is DTAVSQTPKYLVTQMGNDKSIKCEQNLGHDTMYWYKQDSKKFLKIMFSYNNKELIINETVPNRFSPKSPDKAHLNLHINSLELGDSAVYFCATTTAGTPKTEAFFGQGTRLTVV.

This clonotype was seen ten or more times. The chain employs TRBV11-1 and TRBJ2-1; D tentatively reads TRBD1 or TRBD2 (5 bases each). This CDR3 spans 18 amino acids. CDR1 and CDR2 (germline): SGHAT, FQDESV (reference sequence). The V gene lost 3 bases and the J gene lost 3 bases, with 21 bases spanning the gap. The CDR3 loop reads CASSFILLRDEGYNEQFF. The CDR3 DNA reads TGTGCCAGCAGCTTCATCCTTCTACGGGACGAGGGCTACAATGAGCAGTTCTTC.

This clonotype was observed at least ten times. This chain uses TRBV7-2 with TRBJ1-1; TRBD1 agrees at 7 bases. This CDR3 region has 15 residues. Germline values: CDR1 SGHTA, CDR2 FQGNSA. V lost 7 bases to trimming and J lost 5 bases; unmatched junction nucleotides: 13. The CDR3, as DNA: TGTGCCAGCATTAAAGGAGGACAGGCGACGACTGAAGCTTTCTTT. This sequence encodes CASIKGGQATTEAFF.

This sequence joins TRBV20-1 and TRBJ2-7; D gene ambiguous. CDR1 is DFQATT and CDR2 is SNEGSKA in the germline V gene (reference sequence). This CDR3 spans 13 amino acids. V was cut by 3 bases and J by 3 bases, with 12 bases left in between. This chain's CDR3 is CSASPPKNYEQYF. CDR3 bases: TGCAGTGCTAGCCCCCCCAAAAACTACGAGCAGTACTTC.

Many counts were recorded for this clonotype. The chain joins TRBV11-3 to TRBJ2-1; D unclear. Per the germline V gene, CDR1 is SGHNT and CDR2 is YENEEA. Between the trimmed V and J ends, which lost 3 bases and 5 bases, there was a span of 8 bases. The CDR3 extends over 13 amino acids. CDR3 sequence reads: CASSFSSNNEQFF. CDR3 DNA sequence: TGTGCCAGCAGCTTTTCTAGTAACAATGAGCAGTTCTTC.

This clonotype occurred many times. The chain carries TRBV7-2 and TRBJ2-4, with 10 bases lining up with TRBD2. Germline-derived CDR1 and CDR2 are SGHTA and FQGNSA. Unmatched junction bases numbered 11, after V lost 6 bases and J lost 0 bases. The CDR3 extends over 18 amino acids. The CDR3, as DNA: TGTGCCAGCAGTTCAGCGGGAGGGATAACTGTAGCCAAAAACATTCAGTACTTC. Encoded protein: CASSSAGGITVAKNIQYF.

This clonotype has at least ten counts. This rearrangement joins TRBV19 to TRBJ2-2; the D gene is possibly TRBD1 (6 bases). The length of the CDR3 is 15 residues. Germline V gives CDR1 LNHDA, CDR2 SQIVND (reference sequence). The V end was cut by 5 bases, the J end by 6 bases, with 16 bases between. The CDR3 reads CASSPQGMRAGELFF. CDR3 in DNA: TGTGCCAGTAGTCCCCAGGGGATGAGGGCCGGGGAGCTGTTTTTT. Full variable domain (remainder filled in from reference TRBV19 and TRBJ2-2): DGGITQSPKYLFRKEGQNVTLSCEQNLNHDAMYWYRQDPGQGLRLIYYSQIVNDFQKGDIAEGYSVSREKKESFPLTVTSAQKNPTAFYLCASSPQGMRAGELFFGEGSRLTVL.

This clonotype was counted many times. V gene TRBV9 combines with J gene TRBJ2-1; D is ambiguous. With 0 bases removed from V and 5 bases from J, the gap between germline ends came to 6 bases. Looked up from germline, CDR1 is SGDLS and CDR2 is YYNGEE. The CDR3 consists of 13 residues. In DNA form, the CDR3 reads TGTGCCAGCAGCGTAGAACTGAACAATGAGCAGTTCTTC. Encoded protein: CASSVELNNEQFF.

Many counts were recorded for this clonotype. The chain recombines TRBV9 with TRBJ1-2, with a weak D call TRBD1 (5 bases). V was cut by 0 bases and J by 6 bases, with 12 bases left in between. Germline lookup yields CDR1 SGDLS and CDR2 YYNGEE. This CDR3 is built from 14 residues. This CDR3 reads CASSVGGLGDGYTF. The DNA for the CDR3 is TGTGCCAGCAGCGTAGGGGGATTGGGGGATGGCTACACCTTC.

This clonotype was picked up many times. The chain recombines TRBV11-2 with TRBJ2-7; 7 positions match TRBD1. Trimming removed 0 bases from V and 5 bases from J; junction bases left unmatched: 10. Germline-derived CDR1 and CDR2 are SGHAT and FQNNGV. There are 16 residues in the CDR3. CDR3 loop: CASSLEPGGPTHEQYF. CDR3 coding DNA: TGTGCCAGCAGCTTAGAGCCAGGGGGTCCAACCCACGAGCAGTACTTC.

In this sample, this clonotype turned up many times. The J gene is TRBJ2-7, the V gene TRBV19, with 8 positions matching TRBD2. Trimming removed 4 bases from V and 5 bases from J; junction bases left unmatched: 10. The CDR3 runs 15 residues. Looked up from germline, CDR1 is LNHDA and CDR2 is SQIVND (reference sequence). CDR3 in amino acids: CASSNPGTRINEQYF. The CDR3 DNA sequence: TGTGCCAGTAGTAATCCCGGGACTAGGATCAACGAGCAGTACTTC.

Many counts were recorded for this clonotype. This chain connects TRBV29-1 to TRBJ1-1; D might be TRBD1 (6 bases). V was clipped by 4 bases and J by 10 bases, with 19 bases between them. CDR1 is SQVTM and CDR2 is ANQGSEA in the germline V gene. This CDR3 has 13 amino acids. CDR3 loop: CSVARQVPRGAFF. The CDR3 coding sequence is TGCAGCGTTGCCAGACAGGTCCCCAGGGGAGCTTTCTTT.